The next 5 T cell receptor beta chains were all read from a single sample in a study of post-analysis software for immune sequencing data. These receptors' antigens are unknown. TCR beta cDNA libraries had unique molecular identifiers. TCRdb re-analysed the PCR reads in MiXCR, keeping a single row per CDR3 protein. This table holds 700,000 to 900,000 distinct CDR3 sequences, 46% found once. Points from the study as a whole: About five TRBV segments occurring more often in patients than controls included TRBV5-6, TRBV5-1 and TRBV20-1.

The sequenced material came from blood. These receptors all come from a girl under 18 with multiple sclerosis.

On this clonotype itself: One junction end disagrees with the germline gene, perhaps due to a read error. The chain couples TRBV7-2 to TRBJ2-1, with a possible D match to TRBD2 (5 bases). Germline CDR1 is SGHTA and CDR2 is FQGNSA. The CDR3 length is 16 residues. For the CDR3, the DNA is TGTGCCAGCAGCTCCGACTACACTCAGCCCTACAATAAGCAGTTCTTC. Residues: CASSSDYTQPYNKQFF. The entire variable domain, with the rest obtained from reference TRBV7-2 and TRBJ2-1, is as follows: GAGVSQSPSNKVTEKGKDVELRCDPISGHTALYWYRQSLGQGLEFLIYFQGNSAPDKSGLPSDRFSAERTGGSVSTLTIQRTQQEDSAVYLCASSSDYTQPYNKQFFGPGTRLTVL.

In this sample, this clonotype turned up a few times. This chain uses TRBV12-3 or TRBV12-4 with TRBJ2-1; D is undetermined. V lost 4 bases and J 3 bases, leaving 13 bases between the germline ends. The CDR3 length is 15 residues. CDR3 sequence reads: CASSSGPALYNEQFF. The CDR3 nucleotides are TGTGCCAGCAGTTCTGGGCCAGCGCTCTACAATGAGCAGTTCTTC.

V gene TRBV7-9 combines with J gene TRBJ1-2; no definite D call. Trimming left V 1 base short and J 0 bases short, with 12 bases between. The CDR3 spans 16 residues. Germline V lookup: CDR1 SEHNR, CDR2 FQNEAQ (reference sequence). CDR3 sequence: CASSLVGSVSNYGYTF. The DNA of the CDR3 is TGTGCCAGCAGCTTAGTCGGTTCGGTATCTAACTATGGCTACACCTTC.

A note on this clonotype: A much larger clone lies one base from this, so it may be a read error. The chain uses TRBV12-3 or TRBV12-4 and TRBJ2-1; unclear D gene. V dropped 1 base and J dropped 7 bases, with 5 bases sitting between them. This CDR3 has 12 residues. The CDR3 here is CASSLGWNEQFF. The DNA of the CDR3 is TGTGCCAGCAGTTTAGGTTGGAATGAGCAGTTCTTC.

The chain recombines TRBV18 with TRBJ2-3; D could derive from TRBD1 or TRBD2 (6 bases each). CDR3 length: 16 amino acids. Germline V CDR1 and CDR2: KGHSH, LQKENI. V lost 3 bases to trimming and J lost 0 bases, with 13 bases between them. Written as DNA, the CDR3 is TGTGCCAGCTCACCGGTAGGAGGGGGAAGCACAGATACGCAGTATTTT. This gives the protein CASSPVGGGSTDTQYF.